This T cell receptor beta chain was sequenced for a study of Graves' ophthalmopathy and Graves' hyperthyroidism. Study at large: Stable hyperthyroidism meant no progression to ophthalmopathy within 18 months of follow-up. Study results and caveats: Detected in blood as well were most expanded thyroid clonotypes with frequency above 0.001.

Recruitment covered hyperthyroidism patients aged 18 to 65 whose new diagnosis was of under 2 months' duration. Germline V gives CDR1 LNHDA, CDR2 SQIVND (reference sequence). This CDR3 has 15 residues. V was cut by 3 bases and J by 7 bases, with 19 bases left in between. Amplification from RNA transcripts yielded the TCR beta CDR3 regions. Amplification began with first-round RT-PCR using HTBI primers, then second-round multiplex PCR was performed. From the multiplex PCR reads, TCRdb called clonotypes with MiXCR, one entry per CDR3 protein. The sample contains about 550,000 distinct CDR3 sequences, about two fifths of which appear only once. In regard to this clonotype: Its antigen is undetermined.

The receptor's source is an adult man with Graves' hyperthyroidism. Sequenced: peripheral blood or thyroid tissue (not recorded which). The chain joins TRBV19 to TRBJ2-7; D assignment may be TRBD1 or TRBD2 (5 bases each). In nucleotides, the CDR3 is TGTGCCAGTAGTATGATAACGGGACGGAACAATGAGCAGTACTTC. Its translation is CASSMITGRNNEQYF.